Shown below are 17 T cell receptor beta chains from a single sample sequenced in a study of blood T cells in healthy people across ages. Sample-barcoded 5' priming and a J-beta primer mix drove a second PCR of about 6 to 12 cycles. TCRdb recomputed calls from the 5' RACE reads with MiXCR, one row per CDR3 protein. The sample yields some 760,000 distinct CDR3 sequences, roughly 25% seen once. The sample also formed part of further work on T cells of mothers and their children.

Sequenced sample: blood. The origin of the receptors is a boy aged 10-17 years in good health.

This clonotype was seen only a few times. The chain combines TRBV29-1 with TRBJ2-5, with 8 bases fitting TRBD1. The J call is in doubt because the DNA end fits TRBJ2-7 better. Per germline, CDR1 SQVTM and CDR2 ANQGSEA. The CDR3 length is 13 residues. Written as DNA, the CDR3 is TGCAGCGCAGGACAGGGTTTATCCTACGAGCAGTACTTC. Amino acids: CSAGQGLSYEQYF.

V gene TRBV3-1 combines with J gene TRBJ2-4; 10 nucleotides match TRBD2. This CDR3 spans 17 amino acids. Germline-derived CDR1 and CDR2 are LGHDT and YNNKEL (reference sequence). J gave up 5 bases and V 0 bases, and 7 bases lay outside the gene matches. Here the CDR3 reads CASSQDGSGLAENIQYF. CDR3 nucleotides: TGTGCCAGCAGCCAAGACGGGTCTGGACTAGCGGAAAACATTCAGTACTTC.

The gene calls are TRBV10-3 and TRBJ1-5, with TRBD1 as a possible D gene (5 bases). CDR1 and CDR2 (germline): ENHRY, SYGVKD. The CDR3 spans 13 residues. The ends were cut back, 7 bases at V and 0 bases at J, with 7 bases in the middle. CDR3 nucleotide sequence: TGTGCCATCAAACAGGATAGCAATCAGCCCCAGCATTTT. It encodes CAIKQDSNQPQHF.

The CDR3 region is CASSLRGGRVHNEQFF. Here the CDR3 DNA reads TGTGCCAGCAGTTTAAGGGGAGGCAGAGTGCACAATGAGCAGTTCTTC. This rearrangement joins TRBV28 to TRBJ2-5; TRBD2 might be the D (6 bases). With the DNA end fitting TRBJ2-1 better, the J assignment may be wrong. The CDR3 is 16 amino acids. Germline CDR1 is MDHEN and CDR2 is SYDVKM.

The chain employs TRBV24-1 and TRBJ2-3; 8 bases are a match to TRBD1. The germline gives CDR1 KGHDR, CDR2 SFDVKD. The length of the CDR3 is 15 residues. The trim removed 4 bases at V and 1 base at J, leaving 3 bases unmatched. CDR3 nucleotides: TGTGCCACCAGTGAGGCAGGGGGCGGCACAGATACGCAGTATTTT. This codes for CATSEAGGGTDTQYF.

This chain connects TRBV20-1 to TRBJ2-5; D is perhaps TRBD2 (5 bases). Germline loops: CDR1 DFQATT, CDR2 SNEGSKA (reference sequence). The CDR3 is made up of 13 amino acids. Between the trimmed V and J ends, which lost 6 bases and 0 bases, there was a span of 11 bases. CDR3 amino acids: CSADWEYQETQYF. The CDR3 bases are TGCAGTGCCGACTGGGAGTACCAAGAGACCCAGTACTTC.

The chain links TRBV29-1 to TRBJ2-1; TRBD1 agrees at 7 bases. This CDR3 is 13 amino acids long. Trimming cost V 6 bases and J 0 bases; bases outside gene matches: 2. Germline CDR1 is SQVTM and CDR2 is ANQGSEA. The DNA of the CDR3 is TGCAGCGTACGGGACAGCTCCTACAATGAGCAGTTCTTC. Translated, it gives CSVRDSSYNEQFF.

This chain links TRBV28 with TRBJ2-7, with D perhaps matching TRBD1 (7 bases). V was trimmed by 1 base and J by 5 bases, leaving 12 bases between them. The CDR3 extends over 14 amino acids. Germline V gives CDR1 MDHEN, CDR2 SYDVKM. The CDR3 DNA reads TGTGCCAGCAGTTTATACGGGGGACAGAACGAGCAGTACTTC. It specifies CASSLYGGQNEQYF.

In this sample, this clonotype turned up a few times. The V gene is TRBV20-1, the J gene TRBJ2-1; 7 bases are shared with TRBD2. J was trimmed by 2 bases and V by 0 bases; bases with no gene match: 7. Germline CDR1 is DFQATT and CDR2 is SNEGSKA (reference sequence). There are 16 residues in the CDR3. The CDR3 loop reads CSARDSWGGAYNEQFF. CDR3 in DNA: TGCAGTGCTAGAGACTCTTGGGGGGGAGCCTACAATGAGCAGTTCTTC.

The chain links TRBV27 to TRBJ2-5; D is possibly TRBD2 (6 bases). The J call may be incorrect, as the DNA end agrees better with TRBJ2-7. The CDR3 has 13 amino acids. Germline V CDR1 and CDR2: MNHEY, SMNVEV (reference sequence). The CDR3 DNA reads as TGTGCCACGTCATCGGGAGCAGCCTACGAGCAGTACTTC. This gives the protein CATSSGAAYEQYF.

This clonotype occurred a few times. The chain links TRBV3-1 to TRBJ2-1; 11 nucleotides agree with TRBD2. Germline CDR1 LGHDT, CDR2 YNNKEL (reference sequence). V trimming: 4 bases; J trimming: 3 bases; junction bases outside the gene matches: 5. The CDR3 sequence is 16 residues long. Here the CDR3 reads CASSRRLAGFYNEQFF. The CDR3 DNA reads TGTGCCAGCAGCCGAAGACTAGCGGGGTTCTACAATGAGCAGTTCTTC.

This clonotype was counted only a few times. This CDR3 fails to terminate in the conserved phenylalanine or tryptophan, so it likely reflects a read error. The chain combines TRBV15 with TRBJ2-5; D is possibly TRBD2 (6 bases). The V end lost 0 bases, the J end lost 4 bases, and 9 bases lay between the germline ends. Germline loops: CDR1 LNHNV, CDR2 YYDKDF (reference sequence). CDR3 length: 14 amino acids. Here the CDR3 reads CATSRDLRGETQYL. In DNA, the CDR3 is TGTGCCACCAGCAGAGATTTGCGGGGAGAGACCCAGTACCTC.

CDR3 sequence reads: CASSRQGTETQYF. The CDR3 coding sequence is TGTGCCAGCAGCCGACAGGGGACAGAGACCCAGTACTTC. This chain connects TRBV11-1 to TRBJ2-5, with TRBD1 identical over 8 bases. Unmatched junction bases numbered 3, after V lost 5 bases and J lost 4 bases. Germline V CDR1 and CDR2: SGHAT, FQDESV (reference sequence). CDR3 length: 13 amino acids.

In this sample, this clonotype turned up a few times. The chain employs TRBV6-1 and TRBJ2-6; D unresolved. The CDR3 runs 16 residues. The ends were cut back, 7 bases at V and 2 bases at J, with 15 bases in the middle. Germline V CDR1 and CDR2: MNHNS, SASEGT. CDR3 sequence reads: CASTGVFGPGANVLTF. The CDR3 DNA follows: TGTGCCAGCACCGGCGTGTTTGGACCTGGGGCCAACGTCCTGACTTTC.

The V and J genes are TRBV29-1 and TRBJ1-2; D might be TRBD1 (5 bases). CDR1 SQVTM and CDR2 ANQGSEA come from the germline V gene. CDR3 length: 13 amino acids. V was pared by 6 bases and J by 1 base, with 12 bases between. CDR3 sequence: CSVPLQDNYGYTF. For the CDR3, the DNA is TGCAGCGTCCCCTTACAGGATAACTATGGCTACACCTTC.

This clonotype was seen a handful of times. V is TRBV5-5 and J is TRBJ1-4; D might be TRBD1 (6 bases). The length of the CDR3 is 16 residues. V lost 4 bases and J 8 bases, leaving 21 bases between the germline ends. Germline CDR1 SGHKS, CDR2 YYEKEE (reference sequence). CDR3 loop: CASSLQVRGSQEKLFF. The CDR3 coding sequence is TGTGCCAGCAGCCTCCAGGTCAGGGGATCCCAGGAAAAACTGTTTTTT.

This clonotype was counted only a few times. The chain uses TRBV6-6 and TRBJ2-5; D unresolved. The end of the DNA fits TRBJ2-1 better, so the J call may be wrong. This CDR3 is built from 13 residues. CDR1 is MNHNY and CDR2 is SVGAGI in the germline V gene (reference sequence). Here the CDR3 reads CASSYAPYNEQFF. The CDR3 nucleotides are TGTGCCAGCAGCTATGCACCTTACAATGAGCAGTTCTTC.